This T cell receptor beta chain was identified during a study of cytomegalovirus exposure and HLA in healthy donors. The CDR3 contains 15 residues. The germline CDR1 and CDR2 sequences are MNHEY and SVGAGI. V lost 2 bases, J lost 5 bases, and 15 bases lay in between. Produced via immunoSEQ multiplex PCR; TCRdb's table is partial and in-frame only. The data contain 100,000 to 150,000 clones, about nine tenths of them singletons. This receptor was obtained from a woman between 18 and 29 years old in good health and CMV-seronegative. The J gene is TRBJ2-5, the V gene TRBV6-5, with D maybe TRBD1 (6 bases). Sequencing was performed on PBMCs. The chain's CDR3 is CASSYPWGRGETQYF. For the CDR3, the DNA is TGTGCCAGCAGTTACCCCTGGGGGCGAGGGGAGACCCAGTACTTC.